This passage covers 21 T cell receptor beta chains from one sample sequenced in a study of post-analysis software for immune sequencing data. cDNA libraries of TCR beta carried unique molecular identifiers. Each CDR3 protein is one row after TCRdb ran MiXCR on the PCR reads. The sample lists about 540,000 distinct CDR3 sequences; around 31% were seen once. Overall study results and limits: Patients had higher frequencies than controls of a handful of TRBV segments, including TRBV5-6, TRBV5-1 and TRBV20-1.

These receptors are not linked to any known antigen. Sequenced: blood. These receptors came from a girl aged 2-17 years with multiple sclerosis.

The chain links TRBV7-8 to TRBJ2-5; D is unresolved. This CDR3 spans 15 amino acids. Germline CDR1 reads SGHVS; CDR2 reads FQNEAQ. V was trimmed by 0 bases and J by 2 bases, leaving 10 bases between them. CDR3 in amino acids: CASSLALVTQETQYF. Here the CDR3 DNA reads TGTGCCAGCAGCTTAGCCCTAGTTACTCAAGAGACCCAGTACTTC.

The CDR3 DNA reads as TGTGCCAGCTCACCTCGGCAAGAGGGAGACTACGAGCAGTACTTC. Translated, it gives CASSPRQEGDYEQYF. This rearrangement joins TRBV18 to TRBJ2-4; tentative D call: TRBD2 (5 bases). TRBJ2-7 explains the end of the DNA better; the J call may be wrong. This CDR3 comprises 15 residues. Germline V lookup: CDR1 KGHSH, CDR2 LQKENI.

The gene calls are TRBV7-9 and TRBJ2-1; 7 bases align to TRBD1. From germline, CDR1 is SEHNR and CDR2 FQNEAQ (reference sequence). Trimming at V came to 5 bases and at J to 4 bases, leaving 8 bases not matched to a gene. This CDR3 has 15 amino acids. The DNA of the CDR3 is TGTGCCAGCAGCCAGAGGACAGGCCCGTACAATGAGCAGTTCTTC. Amino acids: CASSQRTGPYNEQFF.

The V call is TRBV5-1, the J call TRBJ1-2; the D gene is possibly TRBD1 (5 bases). The ends were cut back, 3 bases at V and 3 bases at J, with 18 bases in the middle. Germline V CDR1 and CDR2: SGHRS, YFSETQ. The CDR3 extends over 16 amino acids. In nucleotides, the CDR3 is TGCGCCAGCAGCTCCCCTGGGCAGGGACGAGACTATGGCTACACCTTC. Encoded protein: CASSSPGQGRDYGYTF.

CDR3 DNA: TGTGCCAGCAGTTACTCGGGTGGCAGGGGGAATCAGCCCCAGTATTTT. This gives the protein CASSYSGGRGNQPQYF. This chain joins TRBV6-6 and TRBJ1-5; 7 nucleotides align to TRBD1. The J call is uncertain, as TRBJ2-3 better fits the DNA end. The CDR3 has 16 amino acids. Germline CDR1 and CDR2: MNHNY and SVGAGI (reference sequence).

With regard to this clonotype: A read error may account for a junction end that differs from germline. The chain combines TRBV10-1 with TRBJ2-7; 10 nucleotides line up with TRBD1. The V gene's germline CDR1 is WNHNN and CDR2 SYGVQD (reference sequence). This CDR3 is built from 15 residues. The CDR3 DNA sequence: TGCGCCTGCAGTGACGGACAGGGGGACCCCTACGAGCAGTACTTC. Amino acid sequence: CACSDGQGDPYEQYF.

With regard to this clonotype: A read error may account for a junction end that differs from germline. This chain uses TRBV7-8 with TRBJ1-2; D is unresolved. CDR3 length: 15 amino acids. Germline CDR1 and CDR2: SGHVS and FQNEAQ. The CDR3, as DNA: TGTGCCAGCAGCTTAGGGACCGTAGCTAACTATGGCTGCACCTTC. This encodes CASSLGTVANYGCTF.

This chain uses TRBV20-1 with TRBJ2-3; D not resolved. The V end lost 1 base, the J end lost 1 base, and 9 bases lay between the germline ends. Germline V gene lookup returns CDR1 DFQATT and CDR2 SNEGSKA (reference sequence). The CDR3 length is 14 residues. CDR3 in amino acids: CSARVDQGTDTQYF. CDR3 bases: TGCAGTGCTAGAGTGGACCAAGGCACAGATACGCAGTATTTT.

This clonotype was found a few times. The V call is TRBV20-1, the J call TRBJ2-7; no clear D gene. The V end was cut by 7 bases, the J end by 0 bases, with 10 bases between. This CDR3 spans 12 amino acids. The germline V gene encodes CDR1 DFQATT and CDR2 SNEGSKA (reference sequence). CDR3 in DNA: TGCAGTGTCCTGGGCTTCTCCTACGAGCAGTACTTC. Encoded protein: CSVLGFSYEQYF.

In its sample, this clonotype was seen a few times. The chain carries TRBV5-5 and TRBJ2-7, with 7 bases lining up with TRBD1. In germline, CDR1 is SGHKS, CDR2 YYEKEE (reference sequence). V lost 3 bases, J lost 2 bases, and 8 bases stayed unmatched. This CDR3 spans 15 amino acids. CDR3 coding DNA: TGTGCCAGCAGCTCCCAGGACAGGCCGACCTACGAGCAGTACTTC. Translated: CASSSQDRPTYEQYF.

This clonotype occurred a few times. The chain couples TRBV6-5 to TRBJ1-2, with D possibly being TRBD1 (5 bases). Between the trimmed V and J ends, which lost 7 bases and 3 bases, there was a span of 15 bases. This CDR3 has 14 residues. From germline, CDR1 is MNHEY and CDR2 SVGAGI. The CDR3 nucleotides are TGTGCCAGCAAGAGGATCGACAGAGACTATGGCTACACCTTC. Translation gives CASKRIDRDYGYTF.

The chain combines TRBV28 with TRBJ2-3; the D is unclear. CDR1 is MDHEN and CDR2 is SYDVKM in the germline V gene. The CDR3 spans 15 residues. The V and J ends lost 4 bases and 5 bases respectively, with 16 bases between them. Here the CDR3 DNA reads TGTGCCAGCAGTTCCAGACCCCCGACGGGAGATACGCAGTATTTT. Its protein is CASSSRPPTGDTQYF. The full variable domain, in which reference TRBV28 and TRBJ2-3 provide the parts outside the CDR3, is DVKVTQSSRYLVKRTGEKVFLECVQDMDHENMFWYRQDPGLGLRLIYFSYDVKMKEKGDIPEGYSVSREKKERFSLILESASTNQTSMYLCASSSRPPTGDTQYFGPGTRLTVL.

On this clonotype itself: A junction boundary mismatches the germline segment, possibly from a read error. V usage is TRBV20-1 and J usage is TRBJ2-1; perhaps TRBD1 as D (6 bases). This CDR3 region has 15 residues. Per germline, CDR1 DFQATT and CDR2 SNEGSKA (reference sequence). The CDR3 sequence is CSAKATGNSLNAQFF. The CDR3 nucleotides are TGCAGTGCTAAAGCTACAGGGAACTCACTCAATGCGCAGTTCTTC.

This clonotype was counted only a few times. V is TRBV28 and J is TRBJ1-2, with D perhaps TRBD1 (6 bases). This CDR3 is 16 amino acids long. Trimming cost V 1 base and J 4 bases, with 16 bases left between them. Germline V gene data show CDR1 as MDHEN and CDR2 as SYDVKM. As DNA, the CDR3 is TGTGCCAGCAGTTTATCCTCGTCGATGGGGGCCTATGGCTACACCTTC. Protein: CASSLSSSMGAYGYTF.

This clonotype was detected a few times. This chain uses TRBV18 with TRBJ2-7, with 7 bases fitting TRBD2. The CDR3 spans 15 residues. J lost 0 bases, V lost 4 bases, and 6 bases had no gene match. Germline-derived CDR1 and CDR2 are KGHSH and LQKENI. The CDR3 loop is CASSQSGTSSYEQYF. The DNA for the CDR3 is TGTGCCAGCTCACAAAGCGGGACGAGCTCCTACGAGCAGTACTTC.

This chain connects TRBV20-1 to TRBJ1-2; D gene ambiguous. Per germline, CDR1 DFQATT and CDR2 SNEGSKA (reference sequence). The CDR3 consists of 14 residues. Trimming cost V 0 bases and J 2 bases, with 10 bases left between them. The CDR3 sequence: CSARDRVFNYGYTF. The CDR3 region has the DNA TGCAGTGCTAGAGACCGGGTCTTCAACTATGGCTACACCTTC.

V gene TRBV5-1 combines with J gene TRBJ2-5; D perhaps matches TRBD1 (6 bases). Germline CDR1 SGHRS, CDR2 YFSETQ. This CDR3 is built from 15 residues. Trimming pared 1 base from V and 2 bases from J, leaving 12 bases between. The CDR3 loop is CASSLLQGSQETQYF. The CDR3 coding sequence is TGCGCCAGCAGCTTGCTACAGGGATCACAAGAGACCCAGTACTTC.

The V and J genes are TRBV12-3 or TRBV12-4 and TRBJ2-7; 10 nucleotides align to TRBD2. The assigned J gene may be wrong: the sequence end matches TRBJ2-5 better. The CDR3 contains 14 residues. CDR3 sequence reads: CASSPGTSVKTQYF. CDR3 nucleotides: TGTGCCAGCAGTCCCGGGACTAGCGTTAAGACCCAGTACTTC.

This clonotype has only a few counts. V and J are TRBV7-8 and TRBJ2-3; 13 bases are shared with TRBD2. Germline CDR1 is SGHVS and CDR2 is FQNEAQ. The CDR3 consists of 16 residues. The V gene end was trimmed by 5 bases and the J gene end by 2 bases; junction bases not matched to a gene: 4. CDR3 residues: CASSIGTSGDTDTQYF. The DNA for the CDR3 is TGTGCCAGCAGCATCGGGACTAGCGGGGACACAGATACGCAGTATTTT. The full variable domain, completed using reference TRBV7-8 and TRBJ2-3, is GAGVSQSPRYKVAKRGQDVALRCDPISGHVSLFWYQQALGQGPEFLTYFQNEAQLDKSGLPSDRFFAERPEGSVSTLKIQRTQQEDSAVYLCASSIGTSGDTDTQYFGPGTRLTVL.

At least ten counts were recorded for this clonotype. This chain uses TRBV6-5 with TRBJ2-6; D unclear. This CDR3 contains 15 residues. CDR1 and CDR2 from the germline V gene are MNHEY and SVGAGI. Between the trimmed V and J ends, which lost 3 bases and 0 bases, there was a span of 6 bases. CDR3 region: CASSYARSGANVLTF. In DNA form, the CDR3 reads TGTGCCAGCAGTTATGCGCGCTCTGGGGCCAACGTCCTGACTTTC.

The chain is built from TRBV29-1 and TRBJ1-2; TRBD1 is a possible D gene (5 bases). V gave up 4 bases and J gave up 4 bases, with 22 bases separating them. The germline gives CDR1 SQVTM, CDR2 ANQGSEA. CDR3 length: 16 residues. In DNA, the CDR3 is TGCAGCGTTGTGGGGACTGATACAAGGGAGGGCTATGGCTACACCTTC. Its protein product is CSVVGTDTREGYGYTF.